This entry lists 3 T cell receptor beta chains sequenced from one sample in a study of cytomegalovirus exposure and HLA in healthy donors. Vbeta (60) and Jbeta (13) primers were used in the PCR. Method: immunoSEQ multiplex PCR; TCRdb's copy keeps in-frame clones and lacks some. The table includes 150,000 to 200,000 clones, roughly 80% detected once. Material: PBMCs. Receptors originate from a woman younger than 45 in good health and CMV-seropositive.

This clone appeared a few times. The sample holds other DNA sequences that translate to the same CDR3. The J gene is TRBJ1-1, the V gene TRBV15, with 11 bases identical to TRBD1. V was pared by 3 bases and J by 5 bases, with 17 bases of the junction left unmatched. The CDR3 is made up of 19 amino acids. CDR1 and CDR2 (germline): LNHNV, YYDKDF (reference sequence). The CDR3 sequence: CATSSHLRGTGGFNTEAFF. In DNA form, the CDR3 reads TGTGCCACCAGCAGCCACCTAAGAGGGACAGGGGGGTTCAATACTGAAGCTTTCTTT.

The CDR3 protein is CASVASTDTQYF. The CDR3 DNA follows: TGTGCCAGCGTAGCCTCCACAGATACGCAGTATTTT. This chain joins TRBV25-1 and TRBJ2-3; no definite D call. From germline, CDR1 is MGHDK and CDR2 SYGVNS. CDR3 length: 12 residues. Trimming took off 8 bases at V and 2 bases at J, with 8 bases between the two ends.

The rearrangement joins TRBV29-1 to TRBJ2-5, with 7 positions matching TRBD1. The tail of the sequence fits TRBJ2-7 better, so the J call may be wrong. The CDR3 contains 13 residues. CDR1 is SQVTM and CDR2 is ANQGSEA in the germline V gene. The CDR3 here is CSVGGGQSYEQYF. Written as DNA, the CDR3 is TGCAGCGTTGGTGGGGGACAGTCCTACGAGCAGTACTTC.